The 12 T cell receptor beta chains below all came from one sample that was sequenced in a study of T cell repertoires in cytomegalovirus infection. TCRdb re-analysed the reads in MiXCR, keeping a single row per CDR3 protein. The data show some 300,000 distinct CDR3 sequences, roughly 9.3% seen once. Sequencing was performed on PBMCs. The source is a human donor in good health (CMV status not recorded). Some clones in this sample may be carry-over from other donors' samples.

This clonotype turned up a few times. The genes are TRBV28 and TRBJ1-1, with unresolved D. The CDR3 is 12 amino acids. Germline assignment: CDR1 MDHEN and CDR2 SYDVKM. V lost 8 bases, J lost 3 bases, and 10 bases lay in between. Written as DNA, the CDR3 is TGTGCCAGCCTAAAAGGAGACACTGAAGCTTTCTTT. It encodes CASLKGDTEAFF.

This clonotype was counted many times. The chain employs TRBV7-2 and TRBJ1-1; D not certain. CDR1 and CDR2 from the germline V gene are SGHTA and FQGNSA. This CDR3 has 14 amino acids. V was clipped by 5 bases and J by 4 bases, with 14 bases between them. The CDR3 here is CASSRWTTGTEAFF. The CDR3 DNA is TGTGCCAGCAGCCGGTGGACCACGGGCACTGAAGCTTTCTTT.

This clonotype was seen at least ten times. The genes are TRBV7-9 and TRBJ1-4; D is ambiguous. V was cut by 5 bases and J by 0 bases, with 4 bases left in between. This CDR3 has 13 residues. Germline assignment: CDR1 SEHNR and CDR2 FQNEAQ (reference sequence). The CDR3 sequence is CASSRATNEKLFF. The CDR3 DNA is TGTGCCAGCAGCCGGGCAACTAATGAAAAACTGTTTTTT.

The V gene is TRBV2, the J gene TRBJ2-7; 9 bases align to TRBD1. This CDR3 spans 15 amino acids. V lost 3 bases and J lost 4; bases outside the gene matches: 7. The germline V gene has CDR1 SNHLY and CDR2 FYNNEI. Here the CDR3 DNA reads TGTGCCAGCAGTGAGACCGGACAGGGGATTTACGAGCAGTACTTC. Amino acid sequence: CASSETGQGIYEQYF.

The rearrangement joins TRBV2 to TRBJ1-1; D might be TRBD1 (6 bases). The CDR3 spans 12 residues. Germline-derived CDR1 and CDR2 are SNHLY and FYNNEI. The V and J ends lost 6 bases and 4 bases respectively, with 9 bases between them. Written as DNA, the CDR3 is TGTGCCAGCAGAATAGGGGGCACTGAAGCTTTCTTT. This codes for CASRIGGTEAFF.

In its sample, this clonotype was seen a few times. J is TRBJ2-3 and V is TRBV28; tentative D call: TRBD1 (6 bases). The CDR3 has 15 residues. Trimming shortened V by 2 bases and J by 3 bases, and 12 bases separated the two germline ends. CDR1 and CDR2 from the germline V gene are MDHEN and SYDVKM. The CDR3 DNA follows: TGTGCCAGCAGTTTAAGCAGGGGATGGACAGATACGCAGTATTTT. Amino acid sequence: CASSLSRGWTDTQYF.

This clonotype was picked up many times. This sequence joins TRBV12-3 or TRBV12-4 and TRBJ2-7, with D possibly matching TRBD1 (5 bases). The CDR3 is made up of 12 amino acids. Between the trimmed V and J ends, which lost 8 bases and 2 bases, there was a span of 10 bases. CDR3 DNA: TGTGCCAGCGGGAAGGGGACCTACGAGCAGTACGTC. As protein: CASGKGTYEQYV.

CDR3 DNA sequence: TGCAGTGCTAGAGAGGCACGCAGGAACACCGGGGAGCTGTTTTTT. Its translation: CSAREARRNTGELFF. The chain has TRBV20-1 and TRBJ2-2; D unresolved. The V end was cut by 0 bases, the J end by 1 base, with 9 bases between. There are 15 residues in the CDR3. Germline lookup yields CDR1 DFQATT and CDR2 SNEGSKA (reference sequence).

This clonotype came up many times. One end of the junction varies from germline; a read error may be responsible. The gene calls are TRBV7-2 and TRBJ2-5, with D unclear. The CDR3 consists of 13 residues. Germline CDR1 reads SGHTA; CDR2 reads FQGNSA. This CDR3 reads CASSYSRQGTQYF. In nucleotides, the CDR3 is TGTGCCAGCAGCTACTCCCGCCAAGGGACCCAGTACTTC.

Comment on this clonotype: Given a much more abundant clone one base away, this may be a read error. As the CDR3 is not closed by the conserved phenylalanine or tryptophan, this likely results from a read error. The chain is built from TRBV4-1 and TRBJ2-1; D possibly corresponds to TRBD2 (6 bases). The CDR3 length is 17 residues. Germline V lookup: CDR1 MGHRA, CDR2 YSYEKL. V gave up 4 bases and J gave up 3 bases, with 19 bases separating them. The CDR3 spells CASSPTPGSGVYNEQFY. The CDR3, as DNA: TGCGCCAGCAGCCCAACCCCGGGTAGCGGAGTCTACAATGAGCAGTTCTAC.

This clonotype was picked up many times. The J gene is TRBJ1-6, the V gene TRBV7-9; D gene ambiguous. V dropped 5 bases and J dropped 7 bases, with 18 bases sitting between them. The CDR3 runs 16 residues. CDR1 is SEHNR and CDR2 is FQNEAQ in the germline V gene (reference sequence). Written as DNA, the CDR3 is TGTGCCAGCAGCCCCTTACAGCCACTCAAGAATTCACCCCTCCACTTT. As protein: CASSPLQPLKNSPLHF.

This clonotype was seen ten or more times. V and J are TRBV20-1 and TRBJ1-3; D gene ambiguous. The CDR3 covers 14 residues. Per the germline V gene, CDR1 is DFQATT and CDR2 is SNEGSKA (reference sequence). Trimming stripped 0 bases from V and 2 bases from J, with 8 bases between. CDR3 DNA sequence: TGCAGTGCTAGAGATCAGGTGCCTGGAAACACCATATATTTT. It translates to CSARDQVPGNTIYF.